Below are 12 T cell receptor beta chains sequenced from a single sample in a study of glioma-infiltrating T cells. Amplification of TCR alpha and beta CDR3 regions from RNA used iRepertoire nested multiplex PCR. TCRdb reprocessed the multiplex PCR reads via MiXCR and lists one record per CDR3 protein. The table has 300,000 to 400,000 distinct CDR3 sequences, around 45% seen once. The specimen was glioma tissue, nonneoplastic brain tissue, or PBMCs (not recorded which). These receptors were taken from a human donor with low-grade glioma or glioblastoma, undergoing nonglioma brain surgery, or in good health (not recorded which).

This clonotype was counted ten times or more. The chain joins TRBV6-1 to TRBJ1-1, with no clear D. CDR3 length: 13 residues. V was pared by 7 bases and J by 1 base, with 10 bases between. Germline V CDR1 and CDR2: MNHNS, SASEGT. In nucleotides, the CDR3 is TGTGCCAGCACCAGTTTTTCGAACACTGAAGCTTTCTTT. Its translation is CASTSFSNTEAFF.

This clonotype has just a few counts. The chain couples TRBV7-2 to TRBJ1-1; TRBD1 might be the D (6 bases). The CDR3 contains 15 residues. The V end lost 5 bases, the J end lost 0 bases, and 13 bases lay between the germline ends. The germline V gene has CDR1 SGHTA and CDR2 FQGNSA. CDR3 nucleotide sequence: TGTGCCAGCAGCCCGACAACAGGGTTGAACACTGAAGCTTTCTTT. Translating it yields CASSPTTGLNTEAFF. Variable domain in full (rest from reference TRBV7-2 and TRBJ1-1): GAGVSQSPSNKVTEKGKDVELRCDPISGHTALYWYRQSLGQGLEFLIYFQGNSAPDKSGLPSDRFSAERTGGSVSTLTIQRTQQEDSAVYLCASSPTTGLNTEAFFGQGTRLTVV.

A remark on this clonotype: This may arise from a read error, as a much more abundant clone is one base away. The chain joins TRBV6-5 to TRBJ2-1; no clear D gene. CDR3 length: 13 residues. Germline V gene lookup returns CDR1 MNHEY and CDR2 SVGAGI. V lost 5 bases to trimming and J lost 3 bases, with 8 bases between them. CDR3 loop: CASSGYFYNEQFF. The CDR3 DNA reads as TGTGCCAGCAGTGGCTACTTCTACAATGAGCAGTTCTTC.

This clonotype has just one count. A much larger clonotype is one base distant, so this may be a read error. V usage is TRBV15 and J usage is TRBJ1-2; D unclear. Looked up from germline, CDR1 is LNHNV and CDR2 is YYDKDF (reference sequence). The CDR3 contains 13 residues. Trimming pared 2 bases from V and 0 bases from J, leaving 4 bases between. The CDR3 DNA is TGTGCCACCAGCAGACAGGCTAACTATGGCTACACCTTC. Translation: CATSRQANYGYTF.

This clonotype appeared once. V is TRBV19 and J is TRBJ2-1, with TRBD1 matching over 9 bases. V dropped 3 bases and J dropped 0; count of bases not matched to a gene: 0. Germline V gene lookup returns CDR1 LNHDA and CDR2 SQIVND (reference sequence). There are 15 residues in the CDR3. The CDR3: CASSMGQGSYNEQFF. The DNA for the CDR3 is TGTGCCAGTAGTATGGGACAGGGCTCCTACAATGAGCAGTTCTTC. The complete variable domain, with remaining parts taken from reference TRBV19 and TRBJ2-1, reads DGGITQSPKYLFRKEGQNVTLSCEQNLNHDAMYWYRQDPGQGLRLIYYSQIVNDFQKGDIAEGYSVSREKKESFPLTVTSAQKNPTAFYLCASSMGQGSYNEQFFGPGTRLTVL.

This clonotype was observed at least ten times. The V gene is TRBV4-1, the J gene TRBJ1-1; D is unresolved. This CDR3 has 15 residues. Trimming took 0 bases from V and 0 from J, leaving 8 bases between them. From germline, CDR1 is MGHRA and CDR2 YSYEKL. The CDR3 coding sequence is TGCGCCAGCAGCCAAGATGAGGGAATGAACACTGAAGCTTTCTTT. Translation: CASSQDEGMNTEAFF.

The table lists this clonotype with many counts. The CDR3 reads CSARVEGAIDTQYF. The CDR3 coding sequence is TGCAGTGCTAGAGTTGAGGGAGCGATAGATACGCAGTATTTT. V and J are TRBV20-1 and TRBJ2-3; the D gene is possibly TRBD2 (5 bases). The CDR3 spans 14 residues. V lost 1 base to trimming and J lost 5 bases, with 13 bases between them. Germline V gives CDR1 DFQATT, CDR2 SNEGSKA (reference sequence).

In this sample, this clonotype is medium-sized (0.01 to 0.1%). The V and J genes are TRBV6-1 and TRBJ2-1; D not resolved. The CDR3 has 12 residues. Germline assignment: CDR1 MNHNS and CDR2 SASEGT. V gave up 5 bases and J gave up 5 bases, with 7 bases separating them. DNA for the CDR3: TGTGCCAGCAGTCCCAGGAACAATGAGCAGTTCTTC. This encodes CASSPRNNEQFF.

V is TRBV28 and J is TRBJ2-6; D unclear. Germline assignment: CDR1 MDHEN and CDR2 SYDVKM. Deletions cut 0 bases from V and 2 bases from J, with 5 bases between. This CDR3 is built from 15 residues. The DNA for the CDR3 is TGTGCCAGCAGTTTATGGAGAACTGGGGCCAACGTCCTGACTTTC. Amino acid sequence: CASSLWRTGANVLTF.

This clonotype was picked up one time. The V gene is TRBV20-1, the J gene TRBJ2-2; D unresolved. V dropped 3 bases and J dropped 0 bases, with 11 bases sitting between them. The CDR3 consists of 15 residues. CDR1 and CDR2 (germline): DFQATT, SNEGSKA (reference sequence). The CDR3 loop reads CSARFPMANTGELFF. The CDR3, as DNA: TGCAGTGCTAGGTTTCCTATGGCGAACACCGGGGAGCTGTTTTTT.

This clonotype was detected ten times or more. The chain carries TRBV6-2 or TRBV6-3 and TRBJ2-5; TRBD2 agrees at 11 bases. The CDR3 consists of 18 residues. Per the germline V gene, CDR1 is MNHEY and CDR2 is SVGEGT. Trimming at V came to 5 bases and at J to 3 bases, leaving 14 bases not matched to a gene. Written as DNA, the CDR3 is TGTGCCAGCAGTAAGGCCCCACCGACTAGCGGGAATGAAGAGACCCAGTACTTC. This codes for CASSKAPPTSGNEETQYF.

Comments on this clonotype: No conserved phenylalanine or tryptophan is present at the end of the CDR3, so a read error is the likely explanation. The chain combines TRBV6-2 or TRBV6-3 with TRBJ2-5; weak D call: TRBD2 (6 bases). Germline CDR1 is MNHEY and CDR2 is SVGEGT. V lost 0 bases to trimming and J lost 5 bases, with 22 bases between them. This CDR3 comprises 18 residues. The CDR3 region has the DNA TGTGCCAGCAGTTACTCGATGGTACCTAGCGCCCTGTGGGAGACCCAGTACCTC. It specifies CASSYSMVPSALWETQYL.